There are a few counts of the clone carrying this T cell receptor (beta chain). Measured with immunoSEQ multiplex PCR; TCRdb has only the in-frame clones, and not every one. The sample has roughly 190,000 clones; 80% to 90% are singletons. This specimen comes from a study of blood T cell repertoires in COVID-19. Across the whole study: Sample material is recorded as cDNA or gDNA derived from T cells, B-cell-depleted T cells, or PBMCs.

Germline CDR1 GTSNPN, CDR2 SVGIG (reference sequence). The CDR3 runs 13 residues. Trimming took 8 bases from V and 2 from J, leaving 16 bases between them. The chain couples TRBV30 to TRBJ2-7; D gene unclear. The sequenced sample was peripheral blood. This sequence originates from a woman aged 55-75 years with COVID-19, enrolled during active disease. The CDR3 DNA reads as TGTGCCGGATCTTCCGGCGGTCCCTACGAGCAGTACTTC. Translated: CAGSSGGPYEQYF.